This T cell receptor (beta chain) came from a study of blood T cell repertoires in COVID-19 (dated by TCRdb to 2019 to 2021). For context, the study as a whole: Samples from collaborators originated in the United States, Italy and Spain and spanned both the acute and convalescent phases of COVID-19. The repertoires were released in a freely available public database intended as a resource for research on the immune response to SARS-CoV-2. The samples were drawn from the first 160 participants of the ongoing ImmuneRACE study and from 950 to 1,500 subjects provided by 6 global collaborators. Subjects who had been exposed to COVID-19, were actively infected with it, or had recovered from it provided the deeply sampled blood TCRbeta repertoires that made up the dataset. Where available, HLA class I and class II types were taken from metadata supplied by the sample provider and were not determined by assay-based typing. The prospective study material was composed of cDNA or gDNA derived from T cells, B-cell-depleted T cells, or PBMCs. Sample metadata almost always included a de-identified subject ID, COVID-19 status, age in years and sex. Overall study outcomes, separate from this receptor: The quantity of clinical and demographic metadata differed by source and by participant and was supplied without curation.

CDR1 and CDR2 were assigned from the germline V gene as KGHSH and LQKENI. From cysteine to phenylalanine, the CDR3 is 13 amino acids long. The sequence is cut down to CDR3 DNA, 39 bases in frame from base 1. The V and J ends are trimmed by 3 bases and 8 bases, leaving 11 bases between them. The immunoSEQ Assay, a bias-controlled multiplex PCR, was used to amplify TCRbeta CDR3 regions from genomic DNA. In the authors' own workflow: The number of nucleated cells in each sample was estimated by amplification of reference gene primers within the assay. Sequence reads were collapsed and filtered to measure the absolute abundance of every unique TCRbeta CDR3 rearrangement. Productive Simpson clonality was computed per sample as the square root of Simpson's diversity index over productive rearrangements. Here the immuneACCESS table is served through TCRdb, limited to in-frame sequences with V and J called. Missing clones are a known gap in these copies; in checked studies unresolved V genes cover under half, and the rest lacks a known reason. From that table come the V and J calls and clone size; the DNA was used to work out D and trimming. The sample contains 120,000 to 150,000 clones, approximately 87% of them found a single time. The ten largest account for less than 10% of the sample.

With regard to this clone: The antigen this receptor binds is unknown. No quality values exist for individual bases; no much larger clone is one base distant.

Collaborating institutions collected whole blood in K2EDTA tubes following their own protocols. For TCRbeta analysis, collaborators shipped samples in one of three forms: frozen whole blood, isolated PBMCs, or DNA extracted from either of those sample types. The sequencing input was peripheral blood. Recombination joined TRBV18 with TRBJ2-1; TRBD2 could be the D gene, as 5 bases match. This TCR came from a woman aged 45 to 65 with active or convalescent COVID-19. The bases read TGTGCCAGCTCACCCATTAGCGCAGATGAGCAGTTCTTC. It translates to CASSPISADEQFF.